This is a list of T cell receptor beta chains from one sample in a study of T cell repertoires in cytomegalovirus infection. TCRdb independently ran MiXCR on the reads; one entry per CDR3 protein. The sample holds about 260,000 distinct CDR3 sequences, around 8.7% seen once. Sequencing was performed on PBMCs. These receptors were obtained from a human donor in good health (CMV status not recorded). Some clones in this sample may be carry-over from other donors' samples. CDR3s include the opening cysteine and the closing phenylalanine or tryptophan. The order of the fields is clone size, V gene, D gene, J gene, CDR3 length, CDR3 protein, CDR3 DNA. A D gene is named only where the DNA matches it firmly. Clone size is shown for a subset of rows, as once, few, many or a class of expanded clone.

.,TRBV28,TRBD1,TRBJ1-5,14,CASNRQGGNQPQHF,TGTGCCAGCAACAGACAGGGGGGAAATCAGCCCCAGCATTTT
many,TRBV7-2,.,TRBJ1-6,15,CASSTGRGINSPLHF,TGTGCCAGCAGTACCGGCAGAGGGATTAATTCACCCCTCCACTTT
medium-sized,TRBV7-2,TRBD1,TRBJ1-1,14,CASSLPTGATEAFF,TGTGCCAGCAGCCTCCCAACAGGGGCCACTGAAGCTTTCTTT
many,TRBV20-1,TRBD1,TRBJ2-3,16,CSARDRGQGIGDTQYF,TGCAGTGCTAGAGACCGGGGACAGGGGATCGGAGATACGCAGTATTTT
many,TRBV7-2,.,TRBJ2-6,15,CASSLAASGANVLTF,TGTGCCAGCAGCTTAGCGGCCTCTGGGGCCAACGTCCTGACTTTC
many,TRBV7-6,TRBD2,TRBJ2-3,18,CASSSERGGGPIGDTQYF,TGTGCCAGCAGCTCCGAGCGTGGGGGAGGGCCGATCGGAGATACGCAGTATTTT
.,TRBV5-1,.,TRBJ1-2,14,CASSPGDSNYGYTF,TGCGCCAGCAGCCCAGGGGATTCAAACTATGGCTACACCTTC
many,TRBV6-2/TRBV6-3,.,TRBJ2-6,14,CASSYDTGANVLTF,TGTGCCAGCAGTTACGACACTGGGGCCAACGTCCTGACTTTC
many,TRBV7-9,TRBD1,TRBJ2-1,13,CASSLATGNEQFF,TGTGCCAGCAGCTTAGCGACAGGGAATGAGCAGTTCTTC
few,TRBV7-9,.,TRBJ2-3,16,CASSSRTAWEADTQYF,TGTGCCAGCAGCTCCCGTACAGCCTGGGAAGCAGATACGCAGTATTTT
many,TRBV7-2,.,TRBJ2-3,17,CASSQRGWGSQADTQYF,TGTGCCAGCAGCCAAAGGGGTTGGGGGAGTCAGGCAGATACGCAGTATTTT
many,TRBV12-3/TRBV12-4,TRBD2,TRBJ2-2,16,CASSLSPSGKTGELFF,TGTGCCAGCAGTTTGTCTCCTAGCGGCAAAACCGGGGAGCTGTTTTTT
many,TRBV7-8,.,TRBJ2-5,14,CASRARETQETQYF,TGTGCCAGCAGGGCCCGGGAGACCCAAGAGACCCAGTACTTC
few,TRBV6-2/TRBV6-3,.,TRBJ1-5,14,CASSPNRENQPQHF,TGTGCCAGCAGCCCCAACAGGGAAAATCAGCCCCAGCATTTT
.,TRBV11-3,.,TRBJ2-1,12,CASSFERNEQFF,TGTGCCAGCAGCTTTGAAAGAAATGAGCAGTTCTTC
many,TRBV11-3,TRBD1,TRBJ1-2,15,CASSYGQGAHYGYTF,TGTGCCAGCAGCTACGGACAGGGGGCTCACTATGGCTACACCTTC
many,TRBV7-2,.,TRBJ2-2,16,CASSLATGINTGELFF,TGTGCCAGCAGCTTAGCGACCGGGATAAACACCGGGGAGCTGTTTTTT
many,TRBV7-2,.,TRBJ2-7,14,CASSFPARSYEQYF,TGTGCCAGCAGCTTCCCGGCAAGATCCTACGAGCAGTACTTC
many,TRBV7-2,TRBD2,TRBJ2-3,19,CASSSQPKSTRGGPDTQYF,TGTGCCAGCAGCTCCCAACCTAAGTCCACTCGGGGGGGCCCAGATACGCAGTATTTT
.,TRBV6-6,.,TRBJ1-1,14,CASSYGQINTEAFF,TGTGCCAGCAGTTACGGGCAGATCAACACTGAAGCTTTCTTT
many,TRBV7-2,TRBD2,TRBJ2-3,16,CASSPSGGAGTDTQYF,TGTGCCAGCAGCCCTAGCGGGGGGGCCGGAACAGATACGCAGTATTTT
many,TRBV14,TRBD2,TRBJ2-1,15,CASSQELAIYNEQFF,TGTGCCAGCAGCCAAGAACTAGCGATCTACAATGAGCAGTTCTTC
many,TRBV7-6,.,TRBJ2-5,17,CASSSPPETGSFETQYF,TGTGCCAGCAGCTCACCGCCCGAGACAGGCTCCTTCGAGACCCAGTACTTC
.,TRBV7-2,.,TRBJ2-2,14,CASSLAVGIGELFF,TGTGCCAGCAGCTTAGCGGTGGGAATCGGGGAGCTGTTTTTT
few,TRBV30,.,TRBJ1-6,13,CAWYKGDNSPLHF,TGTGCCTGGTATAAGGGAGATAATTCACCCCTCCACTTT
many,TRBV7-2,.,TRBJ1-5,13,CASSFSREQPQHF,TGTGCCAGCAGCTTCTCCAGGGAACAGCCCCAGCATTTT
many,TRBV23-1,.,TRBJ1-2,12,CASSLGVHGYTF,TGCGCCAGCAGTCTGGGAGTACATGGCTACACCTTC